This TCR beta chain was found in a study of blood T cell repertoires in COVID-19. Across the study: T cells, B-cell-depleted T cells, or PBMCs provided the cDNA or gDNA that served as material.

Trimming pared 0 bases from V and 5 bases from J, leaving 16 bases between. CDR1 is GTSNPN, CDR2 SVGIG, per germline (reference sequence). This CDR3 is built from 15 residues. The method was immunoSEQ multiplex PCR; TCRdb's version includes in-frame clones alone and lacks a portion of them. The sample has 110,000 or so clones; approximately 85% are singletons. J is TRBJ1-1 and V is TRBV30; no firm D call. The source of this sequence is a woman aged 60-75 years with COVID-19, enrolled during active disease. Material for sequencing was peripheral blood. DNA of the CDR3: TGTGCCTGGAGTGTACTGTCAACCGAAACGACTGAAGCTTTCTTT. Its translation: CAWSVLSTETTEAFF.